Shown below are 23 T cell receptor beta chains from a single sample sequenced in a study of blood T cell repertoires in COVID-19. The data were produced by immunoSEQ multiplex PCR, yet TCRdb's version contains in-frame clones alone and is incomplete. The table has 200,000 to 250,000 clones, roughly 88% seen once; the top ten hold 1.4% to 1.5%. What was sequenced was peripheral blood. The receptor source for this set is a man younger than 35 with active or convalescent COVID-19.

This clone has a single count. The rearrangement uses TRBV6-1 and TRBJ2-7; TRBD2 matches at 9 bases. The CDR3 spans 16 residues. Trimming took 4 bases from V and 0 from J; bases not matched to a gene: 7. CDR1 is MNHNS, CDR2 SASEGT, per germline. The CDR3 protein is CASSAGTSFSSYEQYF. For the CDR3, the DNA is TGTGCCAGCAGTGCCGGGACTAGCTTCAGCTCCTACGAGCAGTACTTC.

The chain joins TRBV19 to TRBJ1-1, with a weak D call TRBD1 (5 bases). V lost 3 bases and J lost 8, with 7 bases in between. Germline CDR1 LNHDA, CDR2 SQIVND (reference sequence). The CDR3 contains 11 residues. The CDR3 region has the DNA TGTGCCAGTAGTATGGGGGGGGAAGCTTTCTTT. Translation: CASSMGGEAFF.

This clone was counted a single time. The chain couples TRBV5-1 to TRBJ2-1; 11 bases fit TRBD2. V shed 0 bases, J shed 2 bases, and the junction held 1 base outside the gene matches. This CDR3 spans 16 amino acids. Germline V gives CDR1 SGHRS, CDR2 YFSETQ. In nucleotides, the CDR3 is TGCGCCAGCAGCTTGGGACTAGCGGGAACCTACAATGAGCAGTTCTTC. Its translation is CASSLGLAGTYNEQFF.

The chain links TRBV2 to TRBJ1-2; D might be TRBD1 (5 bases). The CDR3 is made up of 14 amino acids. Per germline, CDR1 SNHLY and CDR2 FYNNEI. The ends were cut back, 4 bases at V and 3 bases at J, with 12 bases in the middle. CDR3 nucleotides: TGTGCCAGCAGTGCGGGGGTGGCGGACTATGGCTACACCTTC. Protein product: CASSAGVADYGYTF.

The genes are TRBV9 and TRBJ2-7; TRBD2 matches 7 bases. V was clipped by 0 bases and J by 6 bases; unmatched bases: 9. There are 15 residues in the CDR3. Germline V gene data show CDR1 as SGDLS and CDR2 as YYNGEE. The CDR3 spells CASSVGGGRGGEQYF. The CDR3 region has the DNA TGTGCCAGCAGCGTAGGAGGCGGGAGAGGCGGCGAGCAGTACTTC.

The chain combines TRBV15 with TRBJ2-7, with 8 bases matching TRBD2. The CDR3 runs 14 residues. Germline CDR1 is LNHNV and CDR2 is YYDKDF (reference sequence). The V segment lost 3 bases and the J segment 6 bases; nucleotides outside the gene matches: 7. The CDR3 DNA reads TGTGCCACCAGCAGTAGCGGGGCCCAGGTCGAGCAGTACTTC. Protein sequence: CATSSSGAQVEQYF.

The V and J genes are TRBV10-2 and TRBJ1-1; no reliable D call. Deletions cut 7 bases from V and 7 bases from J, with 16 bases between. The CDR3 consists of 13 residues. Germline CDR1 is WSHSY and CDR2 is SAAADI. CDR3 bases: TGCGCCAGCACGTGGTCCCGAGGCTTTGAAGCTTTCTTT. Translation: CASTWSRGFEAFF.

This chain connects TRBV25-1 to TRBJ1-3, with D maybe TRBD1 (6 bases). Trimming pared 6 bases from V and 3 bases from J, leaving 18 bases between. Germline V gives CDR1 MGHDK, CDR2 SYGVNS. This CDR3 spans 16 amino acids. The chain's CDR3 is CASRQTGRSVGNTIYF. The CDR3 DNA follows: TGTGCCAGCAGGCAAACAGGGAGATCTGTTGGAAACACCATATATTTT.

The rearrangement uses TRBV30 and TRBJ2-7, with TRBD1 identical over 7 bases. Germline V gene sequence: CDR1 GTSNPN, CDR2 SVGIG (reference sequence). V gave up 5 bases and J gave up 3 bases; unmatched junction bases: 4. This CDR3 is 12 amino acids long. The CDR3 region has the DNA TGTGCCTGGCAGGGACAGAGCTACGAGCAGTACTTC. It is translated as CAWQGQSYEQYF.

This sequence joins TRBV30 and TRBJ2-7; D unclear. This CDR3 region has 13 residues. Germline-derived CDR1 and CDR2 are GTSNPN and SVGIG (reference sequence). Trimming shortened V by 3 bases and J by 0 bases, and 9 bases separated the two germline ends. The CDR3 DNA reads TGTGCCTGGAGCGGTCCGGGCTCCTACGAGCAGTACTTC. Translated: CAWSGPGSYEQYF.

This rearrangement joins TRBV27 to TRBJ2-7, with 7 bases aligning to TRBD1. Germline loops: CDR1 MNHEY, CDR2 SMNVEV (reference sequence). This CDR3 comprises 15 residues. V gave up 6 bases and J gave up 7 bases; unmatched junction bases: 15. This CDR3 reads CASSQTPDRAREQYF. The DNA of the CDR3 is TGTGCCAGCAGCCAAACCCCCGACAGGGCGAGGGAGCAGTACTTC.

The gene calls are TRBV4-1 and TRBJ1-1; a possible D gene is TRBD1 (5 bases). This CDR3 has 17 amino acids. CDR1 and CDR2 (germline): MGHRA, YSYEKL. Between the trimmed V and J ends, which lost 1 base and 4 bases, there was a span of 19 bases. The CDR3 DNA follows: TGCGCCAGCAGCCAAGGCGGGGACGCAGCATGGGGCACTGAAGCTTTCTTT. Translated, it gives CASSQGGDAAWGTEAFF.

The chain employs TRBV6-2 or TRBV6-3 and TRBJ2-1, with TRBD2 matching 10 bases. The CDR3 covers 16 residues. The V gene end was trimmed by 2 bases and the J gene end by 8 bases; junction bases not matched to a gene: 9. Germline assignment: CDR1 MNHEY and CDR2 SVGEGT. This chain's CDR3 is CASSYPGLASNYEQFF. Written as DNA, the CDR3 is TGTGCCAGCAGTTACCCGGGACTAGCGAGTAACTATGAGCAGTTCTTC.

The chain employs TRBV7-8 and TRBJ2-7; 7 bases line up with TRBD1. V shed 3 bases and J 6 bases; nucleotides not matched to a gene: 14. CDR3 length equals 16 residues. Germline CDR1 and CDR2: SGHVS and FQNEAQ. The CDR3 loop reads CASSFPTGTVGAEQYF. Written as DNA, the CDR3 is TGTGCCAGCAGCTTCCCAACCGGGACAGTGGGAGCCGAGCAGTACTTC.

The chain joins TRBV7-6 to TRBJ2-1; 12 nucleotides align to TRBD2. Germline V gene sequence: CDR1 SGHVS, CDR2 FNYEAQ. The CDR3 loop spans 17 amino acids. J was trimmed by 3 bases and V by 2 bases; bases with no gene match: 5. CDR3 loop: CASSLYPTSGSYNEQFF. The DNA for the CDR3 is TGTGCCAGCAGCTTATACCCGACTAGCGGGAGCTACAATGAGCAGTTCTTC. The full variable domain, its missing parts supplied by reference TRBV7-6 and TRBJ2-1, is GAGVSQSPRYKVTKRGQDVALRCDPISGHVSLYWYRQALGQGPEFLTYFNYEAQQDKSGLPNDRFSAERPEGSISTLTIQRTEQRDSAMYRCASSLYPTSGSYNEQFFGPGTRLTVL.

CDR3: CASSLWSEVASGKGEQYF. CDR3 bases: TGTGCCAGCAGTTTATGGTCGGAAGTGGCTAGCGGGAAGGGCGAGCAGTACTTC. The chain links TRBV27 to TRBJ2-7; 9 bases match TRBD2. The germline gives CDR1 MNHEY, CDR2 SMNVEV (reference sequence). With 1 base clipped from V and 6 bases from J, the junction kept 16 bases outside the gene matches. The CDR3 sequence is 18 residues long.

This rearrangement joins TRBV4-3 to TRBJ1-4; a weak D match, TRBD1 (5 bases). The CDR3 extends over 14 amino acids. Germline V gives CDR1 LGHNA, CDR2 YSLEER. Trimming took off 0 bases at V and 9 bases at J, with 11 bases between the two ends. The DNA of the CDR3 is TGCGCCAGCAGCCAAGACCCCAGGGTGAAAAAACTGTTTTTT. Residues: CASSQDPRVKKLFF.

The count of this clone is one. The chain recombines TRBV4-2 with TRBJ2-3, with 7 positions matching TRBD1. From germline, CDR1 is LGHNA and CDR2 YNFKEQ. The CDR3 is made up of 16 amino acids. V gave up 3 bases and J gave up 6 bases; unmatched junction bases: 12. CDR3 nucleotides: TGTGCCAGCAGCCACCTATGGGACAGCGAAAGGGATACGCAGTATTTT. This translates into CASSHLWDSERDTQYF.

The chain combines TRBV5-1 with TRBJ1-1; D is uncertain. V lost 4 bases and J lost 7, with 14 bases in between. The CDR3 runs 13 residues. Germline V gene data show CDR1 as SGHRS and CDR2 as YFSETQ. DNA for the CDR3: TGCGCCAGCAGCCAAGCGCCAGAAATTGAAGCTTTCTTT. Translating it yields CASSQAPEIEAFF.

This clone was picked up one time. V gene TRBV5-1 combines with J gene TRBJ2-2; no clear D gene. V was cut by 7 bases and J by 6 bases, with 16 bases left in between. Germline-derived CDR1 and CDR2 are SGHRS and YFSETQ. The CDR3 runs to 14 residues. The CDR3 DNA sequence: TGCGCCAGCGGGCTCCATGGGTGGGCCGGGGAGCTGTTTTTT. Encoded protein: CASGLHGWAGELFF. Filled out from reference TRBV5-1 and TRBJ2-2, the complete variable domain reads KAGVTQTPRYLIKTRGQQVTLSCSPISGHRSVSWYQQTPGQGLQFLFEYFSETQRNKGNFPGRFSGRQFSNSRSEMNVSTLELGDSALYLCASGLHGWAGELFFGEGSRLTVL.

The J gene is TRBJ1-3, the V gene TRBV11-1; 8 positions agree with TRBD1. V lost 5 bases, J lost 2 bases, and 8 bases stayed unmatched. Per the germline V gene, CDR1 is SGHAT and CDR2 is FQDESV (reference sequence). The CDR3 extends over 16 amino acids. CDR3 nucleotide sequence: TGTGCCAGCAGCCAAATTCCGGGACAGGCTGGAAACACCATATATTTT. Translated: CASSQIPGQAGNTIYF.

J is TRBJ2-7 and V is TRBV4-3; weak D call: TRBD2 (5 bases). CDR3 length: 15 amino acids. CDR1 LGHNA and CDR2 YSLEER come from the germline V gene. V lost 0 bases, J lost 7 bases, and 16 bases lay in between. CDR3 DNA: TGCGCCAGCAGCCAAGACGGACTGCTTAATGGGGAGCAGTACTTC. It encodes CASSQDGLLNGEQYF.

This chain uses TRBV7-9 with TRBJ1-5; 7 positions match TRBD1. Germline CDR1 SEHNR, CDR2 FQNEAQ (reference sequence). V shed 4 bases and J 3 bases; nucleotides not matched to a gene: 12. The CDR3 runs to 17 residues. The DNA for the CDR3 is TGTGCCAGCAGCTCCTGGGACAGTGCGGGGACCAATCAGCCCCAGCATTTT. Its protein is CASSSWDSAGTNQPQHF.